One and the same sample provided the 18 T cell receptor beta chains below, sequenced in a study of tumor-infiltrating lymphocytes in primary liver carcinoma. Each 20-30 mg portion of unsorted bulk tissue served as the source for co-extraction of RNA and DNA. A constant-region primer primed TCR beta cDNA synthesis from roughly 520 ng of total RNA. The TCR beta library was amplified through three nested multiplex PCR rounds in a modified ARM-PCR procedure. TRBV1-TRBV30 forward primers paired with a C-beta reverse primer drove the first two PCR rounds, approximately 11 cycles each. TCRdb independently ran MiXCR on the multiplex PCR reads; one entry per CDR3 protein. This sample has about 37,000 distinct CDR3 sequences, with about 75% found just once. Material: tumor-adjacent normal liver tissue. Source of these receptors: a man aged 35 to 55 with primary liver carcinoma and hepatitis B virus infection.

This clonotype is a singleton in its sample. One end of the junction fails to match germline, which may point to a read error. The rearrangement joins TRBV14 to TRBJ2-4, with D hard to call. The CDR3 consists of 14 residues. In germline, CDR1 is SGHDN, CDR2 FVKESK. In DNA, the CDR3 is TGTGCCAGCAGCCAAGGCCCAGCCAAAAAGATTCAGTACTTC. Its protein is CASSQGPAKKIQYF.

DNA of the CDR3: TGTGCCAGCAATATCACAGGACAGGGCGGGATCCAGTACTTC. Translated: CASNITGQGGIQYF. The chain is built from TRBV6-2 or TRBV6-3 and TRBJ2-5, with 8 nucleotides matching TRBD1. The germline gives CDR1 MNHEY, CDR2 SVGEGT. The V gene end was trimmed by 7 bases and the J gene end by 10 bases; junction bases not matched to a gene: 14. The CDR3 consists of 14 residues.

Concerning this clonotype itself: Germline and junction disagree at one end, which may indicate a read error. The V call is TRBV6-1, the J call TRBJ2-3, with unresolved D. The CDR3 length is 12 residues. Germline V gene data show CDR1 as MNHNS and CDR2 as SASEGT. The CDR3 is CTSWPSTDTQYF. DNA of the CDR3: TGTACCAGCTGGCCTAGCACAGATACGCAGTATTTT.

V and J are TRBV2 and TRBJ2-7; maybe TRBD1 (6 bases). The CDR3 loop spans 14 amino acids. V was clipped by 4 bases and J by 7 bases, with 17 bases between them. Germline lookup yields CDR1 SNHLY and CDR2 FYNNEI. Here the CDR3 DNA reads TGTGCCAGCAGTGGAGGAGTAAGGACAGCTGAGCAGTACTTC. Residues: CASSGGVRTAEQYF.

This clonotype occurred once. As the CDR3 is not closed by the conserved phenylalanine or tryptophan, this likely results from a read error. This chain joins TRBV14 and TRBJ2-7; 8 bases line up with TRBD1. J was trimmed by 2 bases and V by 8 bases; bases with no gene match: 11. This CDR3 has 15 residues. Germline lookup yields CDR1 SGHDN and CDR2 FVKESK. CDR3 bases: TGTGCCAGCGGCCCCGGGACAGGTGGTCCCTACGAGCAGTACCTC. Amino acids: CASGPGTGGPYEQYL.

This clonotype was detected once. The J gene is TRBJ1-5, the V gene TRBV28; 8 bases line up with TRBD1. This CDR3 spans 14 amino acids. CDR1 is MDHEN and CDR2 is SYDVKM in the germline V gene. V was clipped by 7 bases and J by 10 bases; unmatched bases: 12. Written as DNA, the CDR3 is TGTGCCAGCATGTCGACAGGGGCTTACCAACCCCAGCATTTT. Translated: CASMSTGAYQPQHF.

This clonotype was seen only once. V usage is TRBV5-6 and J usage is TRBJ2-5; D not certain. V shed 1 base and J shed 5 bases, with 18 bases lying between them. This CDR3 is 16 amino acids long. Germline V gives CDR1 SGHDT, CDR2 YYEEEE. CDR3 sequence: CASSLYGGPIRETQYF. CDR3 DNA: TGTGCCAGCAGCTTGTATGGCGGCCCAATCCGGGAGACCCAGTACTTC.

Comments on this clonotype: An end of the junction does not agree with germline; a read error may underlie this. The CDR3 protein is CASSEVEDTEAFF. The CDR3 bases are TGCGCTAGCAGTGAAGTAGAGGACACTGAAGCTTTCTTT. The chain has TRBV10-2 and TRBJ1-1; D remains ambiguous. The CDR3 totals 13 residues. CDR1 is WSHSY, CDR2 SAAADI, per germline.

The chain combines TRBV7-2 with TRBJ2-2, with D unclear. Germline loops: CDR1 SGHTA, CDR2 FQGNSA. V was trimmed by 7 bases and J by 6 bases, leaving 9 bases between them. The CDR3 runs to 12 residues. CDR3 in DNA: TGTGCCAGCACCCAAATCGCCGGGGAGCTGTTTTTT. Residues: CASTQIAGELFF.

A few counts support this clonotype. The junction shows a germline mismatch at one end, possibly a read error. The CDR3 region is CAGSSSLMGTEALF. As DNA, the CDR3 is TGTGCCGGCAGTTCATCGCTGATGGGCACTGAAGCTCTCTTT. The chain couples TRBV12-3 or TRBV12-4 to TRBJ1-1, with unresolved D. The CDR3 spans 14 residues.

To note about this clonotype: The junction does not match germline at one end; this may be a read error. This chain uses TRBV6-2 or TRBV6-3 with TRBJ2-7, with TRBD2 matching over 8 bases. Per germline, CDR1 MNHEY and CDR2 SVGEGT. CDR3 length: 13 residues. This CDR3 is CARCYGLATERYF. CDR3 nucleotide sequence: TGTGCCAGATGTTACGGACTAGCAACCGAGCGGTACTTC.

This clonotype was found once. A much larger clonotype is one base distant, so this may be a read error. This rearrangement joins TRBV6-2 or TRBV6-3 to TRBJ1-1; a weak D match, TRBD1 (5 bases). Germline V gene sequence: CDR1 MNHEY, CDR2 SVGEGT. The CDR3 runs 13 residues. CDR3 residues: CASSLQEYTGAFF. Written as DNA, the CDR3 is TGTGCCAGCAGCCTACAGGAGTACACTGGAGCTTTCTTT.

This clonotype was observed a single time. No conserved phenylalanine or tryptophan is present at the end of the CDR3, so a read error is the likely explanation. Because the CDR3's place on the DNA is in doubt, the DNA is left out and the CDR3 is given as listed by TCRdb. The chain has TRBV11-2 and TRBJ2-7. With termini counted, the CDR3 has 14 amino acids. The germline CDR1 and CDR2 sequences are SGHAT and FQNNGV. The CDR3 loop is CASSSNRNSHEQYY.

The rearrangement uses TRBV29-1 and TRBJ2-4; possible D gene TRBD1, 6 bases. The germline CDR1 and CDR2 sequences are SQVTM and ANQGSEA. The CDR3 spans 15 residues. This CDR3 is CRVQPGTRARDIQYF. CDR3 bases: TGCAGGGTCCAACCCGGGACAAGGGCGCGGGACATTCAGTACTTC. The whole variable domain, remainder taken from reference TRBV29-1 and TRBJ2-4, is SAVISQKPSRDICQRGTSLTIQCQVDSQVTMMFWYRQQPGQSLTLIATANQGSEATYESGFVIDKFPISRPNLTFSTLTVSNMSPEDSSIYLCRVQPGTRARDIQYFGAGTRLSVL.

A word on this clonotype: No conserved phenylalanine or tryptophan is present at the end of the CDR3, so a read error is the likely explanation. The chain uses TRBV11-2 and TRBJ2-4; 11 bases fit TRBD1. There are 14 residues in the CDR3. The junction had 7 bases not matched to a gene; V was cut back by 4 bases and J by 11 bases. Germline lookup yields CDR1 SGHAT and CDR2 FQNNGV. CDR3 in amino acids: CASSSGTGGNVQYL. The DNA of the CDR3 is TGTGCCAGCAGCTCCGGGACAGGGGGTAACGTTCAGTACCTC.

The chain is built from TRBV14 and TRBJ2-1; 8 bases fit TRBD2. Per the germline V gene, CDR1 is SGHDN and CDR2 is FVKESK. This CDR3 contains 16 residues. The CDR3 sequence: CDSSAVAGWVDNEQFF. The DNA of the CDR3 is TGTGATAGCAGTGCCGTAGCGGGATGGGTAGACAATGAGCAGTTCTTC.

To note about this clonotype: Germline is not matched at one junction end, which may reflect a read error. The chain joins TRBV28 to TRBJ1-5, with D tentatively TRBD1 (5 bases). The CDR3 has 16 residues. CDR1 and CDR2 (germline): MDHEN, SYDVKM. CDR3 sequence reads: CARRKAGGKGNQPQHF. For the CDR3, the DNA is TGTGCCAGAAGGAAAGCCGGGGGGAAGGGCAATCAGCCCCAACATTTT. Full variable domain (remainder filled in from reference TRBV28 and TRBJ1-5): DVKVTQSSRYLVKRTGEKVFLECVQDMDHENMFWYRQDPGLGLRLIYFSYDVKMKEKGDIPEGYSVSREKKERFSLILESASTNQTSMYLCARRKAGGKGNQPQHFGDGTRLSIL.

V and J are TRBV4-1 and TRBJ2-1, with 9 bases lining up with TRBD2. V was clipped by 7 bases and J by 7 bases; unmatched bases: 14. Germline values: CDR1 MGHRA, CDR2 YSYEKL. The length of the CDR3 is 16 residues. In DNA, the CDR3 is TGCGCCAGCATCCAGGAATCGGCTAGCGGGGTAAATGAGCAGTTCTTC. Its translation is CASIQESASGVNEQFF.